The next 2 T cell receptor beta chains were all read from a single sample in a study of CD8 T cells in ankylosing spondylitis. TCRdb used MiXCR to reprocess the 5' RACE reads, holding one entry per CDR3 protein. The table has 380,000 or so distinct CDR3 sequences, around 20% seen once; the top ten hold around 13%. Sequences were obtained from blood, either unsorted or a sorted T cell fraction (not recorded which). These receptors came from a male donor with ankylosing spondylitis or in good health (not recorded which).

This clonotype occurred a few times. J is TRBJ2-1 and V is TRBV7-9; tentative D call: TRBD2 (6 bases). The germline gives CDR1 SEHNR, CDR2 FQNEAQ (reference sequence). CDR3 size: 13 residues. The V gene lost 5 bases and the J gene lost 7 bases, with 12 bases spanning the gap. CDR3: CASSVDGGNEQFF. CDR3 bases: TGTGCCAGCAGCGTTGACGGGGGAAATGAGCAGTTCTTC.

In the case of this clonotype: A much more abundant neighbour one base away suggests this may be a read error. This chain links TRBV28 with TRBJ2-1; tentatively, D is TRBD1 or TRBD2 (5 bases each). CDR3 length equals 13 residues. The V gene's germline CDR1 is MDHEN and CDR2 SYDVKM. CDR3: CACSLGAGNEQFF. CDR3 bases: TGTGCCTGCAGTTTAGGGGCGGGTAATGAGCAGTTCTTC. The full variable domain, completed using reference TRBV28 and TRBJ2-1, is DVKVTQSSRYLVKRTGEKVFLECVQDMDHENMFWYRQDPGLGLRLIYFSYDVKMKEKGDIPEGYSVSREKKERFSLILESASTNQTSMYLCACSLGAGNEQFFGPGTRLTVL.